The subject of this entry is one T cell receptor (beta chain). By its share of the sample, this clonotype is medium-sized (0.01 to 0.1%). Its recognized antigen is unknown. No clone much larger than this one lies a single base away; base qualities are absent. This sample stems from a study of T and B cells in COVID-19 patients (dated by TCRdb to 2020 to 2021). Looking at the study overall: Using TRB and IGH repertoire sequencing of peripheral blood, the study characterized adaptive immunity in COVID-19 patients who had active infection or had recovered. A recovered cohort was made up of 15 to 19 patients contributing approximately 20 samples, mostly after mild to moderate COVID-19 managed as outpatients. As many as 9 follow-up blood samples were taken per patient, and some of the samples covered different disease stages within the same individual. A couple of patients were included in both the recovered and active cohorts because samples were available from active disease and after recovery. The TCR and BCR sequence repository comprised over 35 patients and 69 time points, with over 8 million TCR sequences analysed. An age-matched reference group of approximately 39 healthy donors negative for COVID-19 antibodies served as the comparison for repertoire analyses. Comorbidities linked to unfavorable COVID-19 outcome were present in nine tenths of the roughly 20 patients in the active-infection cohort. Critical illness requiring mechanical ventilation or ECMO was present in most of the 20 patients in the active-infection cohort. Median age was about 32 years in the recovered cohort versus about 63 years in the active-infection cohort.

The data were produced on an Illumina MiSeq. Multiplex PCR with BIOMED2 TRB-A/B primer pools was used to amplify TRB rearrangements. Illumina-compatible adapters and 7-nucleotide sample barcodes were attached to the amplicons through two consecutive PCRs. All library PCRs used Phusion HS II polymerase. Amplicons were purified from gel with the NucleoSpin Gel and PCR Clean-up kit, quantified on Qubit, and pooled at 4 nM. The quality of the amplicon pool was checked on an Agilent 2100 Bioanalyzer prior to Illumina next-generation sequencing. As for the original processing: MiXCR 3.0.8 with the default MiXCR reference library was used to annotate TRB rearrangements. Sequences with fewer than 2 reads and non-productive reads were filtered out, and every unique CDR3 nucleotide sequence was treated as a single clone. Clonality, diversity, richness and V-J gene usage were calculated in R 3.5.1. GLIPH2 was used to cluster TCRs based on CDR3 similarity, and OLGA was used to calculate the generation probabilities. Only GLIPH2 clusters with at least four unique TCR clonotypes present in at least three individuals were retained. TCRdb trimmed public reads at Q25 via fastp, called clones via MiXCR and kept in-frame beta chains. Records with the same CDR3 protein are collapsed into one entry carrying the most frequent genes and DNA. Here the V and J calls rest on TCRdb's processing, not on the authors' analysis. The sample yields under 20,000 distinct CDR3 sequences; about 30% were counted once. The ten top clones hold around 3.1% of the sample.

The study at large found these results: TRB repertoires were highly clonal in active COVID-19, whereas diversity and richness at recovery rose above healthy donor levels. The cohort was considered too small to assess HLA contributions to COVID-19 susceptibility or severity. Specific T cell subsets (CD4+/Treg/CD8+) and sorted SARS-CoV-2-responsive or tetramer+ T cells had not yet been sequenced, and these experiments were ongoing. In patients with COVID-19, the usage of TRBV/TRBJ genes was reported to be strongly skewed. A total of some 2,000 exclusive TCR clusters, including a few dozen low-pGen clusters, were found in the recovered cohort. It was stated that prospective validation of the reported TCR clusters was required before the clusters could be put to clinical use. Few blood samples were available from mildly ill patients while symptoms were present, and early samples from severe cases were likewise scarce.

TRB repertoires were amplified from 250-500 ng of genomic DNA extracted from blood. The TCR sequence derives from a human donor who had recovered from COVID-19. Source material: blood.

The encoded CDR3 is CSVVRGSPMNTEAFF. The nucleotides read TGCAGCGTTGTAAGGGGTAGTCCCATGAACACTGAAGCTTTCTTT. The chain joins TRBV29-1 to TRBJ1-1; 5 matching bases give a weak D call of TRBD1. The CDR3 runs 15 residues from the cysteine to the phenylalanine. The retained sequence is limited to the CDR3, 45 bases, with the frame set at the first base. The germline V gene yields SQVTM for CDR1 and ANQGSEA for CDR2. At the junction V is shortened by 4 bases and J by 0 bases, with 15 bases in between.